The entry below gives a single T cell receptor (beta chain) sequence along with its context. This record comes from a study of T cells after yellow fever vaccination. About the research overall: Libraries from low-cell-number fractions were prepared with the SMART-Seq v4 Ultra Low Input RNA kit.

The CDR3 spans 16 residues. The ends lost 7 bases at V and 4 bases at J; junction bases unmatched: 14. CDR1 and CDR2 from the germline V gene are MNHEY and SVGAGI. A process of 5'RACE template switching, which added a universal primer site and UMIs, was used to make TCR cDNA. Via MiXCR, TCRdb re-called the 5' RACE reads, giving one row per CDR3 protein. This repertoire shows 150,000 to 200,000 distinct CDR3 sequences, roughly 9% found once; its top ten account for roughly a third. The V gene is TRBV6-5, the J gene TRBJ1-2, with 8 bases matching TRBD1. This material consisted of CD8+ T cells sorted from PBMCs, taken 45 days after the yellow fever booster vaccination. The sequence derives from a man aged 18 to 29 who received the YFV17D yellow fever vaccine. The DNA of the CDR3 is TGTGCCAGCACCCTCAGAGCGGGGGACAGGATCTATGGCTACACCTTC. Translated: CASTLRAGDRIYGYTF.